This TCR beta chain was captured by sequencing in a study of T cell responses to AZD1222 COVID-19 vaccine. Germline V lookup: CDR1 SQVTM, CDR2 ANQGSEA. The CDR3 has 15 amino acids. Trimming took 2 bases from V and 2 from J, leaving 13 bases between them. TCRdb keeps only in-frame clones here, not all; method: immunoSEQ multiplex PCR. The sample carries under 150,000 clones, roughly 90% recorded once. This receptor was taken from an adult who received the AZD1222 COVID-19 vaccine. The chain joins TRBV29-1 to TRBJ1-3; D unclear. Sample: peripheral blood, taken 28 days after the second AZD1222 dose. DNA of the CDR3: TGCAGCGTTGAAAAAGCCGCTGCCCCTGGAAACACCATATATTTT. It specifies CSVEKAAAPGNTIYF.